Below are 27 T cell receptor beta chains sequenced from a single sample in a study of tumor and adjacent non-tumor tissue in lung cancer. RNA was extracted from bulk tissue without any cell sorting. A modified ARM-PCR protocol with three rounds of nested PCR amplified TCRbeta. TCRdb recomputed calls from the multiplex PCR reads with MiXCR, one row per CDR3 protein. The sample has 75,000 to 95,000 distinct CDR3 sequences; roughly 72% are singletons. Sequencing was carried out using lung tumor tissue. The origin of the receptors is a woman in her 40s with non-small cell lung cancer.

Regarding this clonotype: A junction boundary mismatches the germline segment, possibly from a read error. The rearrangement uses TRBV11-2 and TRBJ2-5; D not certain. The CDR3 runs 13 residues. Germline CDR1 is SGHAT and CDR2 is FQNNGV. Here the CDR3 reads CVSSAGPEETQYF. The CDR3 DNA follows: TGTGTCAGCAGCGCCGGGCCGGAGGAGACCCAGTACTTC.

A word on this clonotype: This may come from a read error, since a much larger clone is one base off. V gene TRBV5-1 combines with J gene TRBJ2-3; D unclear. Trimming removed 0 bases from V and 1 base from J, with 9 bases in between. CDR1 is SGHRS and CDR2 is YFSETQ in the germline V gene. This CDR3 is 15 amino acids long. Written as DNA, the CDR3 is TGCGCCAGCAGCTTGGTGTCGGAGCGCACAGATACGCAGTATTTT. Amino acid sequence: CASSLVSERTDTQYF.

A word on this clonotype: Germline is not matched at one junction end, which may reflect a read error. The chain uses TRBV11-2 and TRBJ2-7; maybe TRBD1 (5 bases). Germline assignment: CDR1 SGHAT and CDR2 FQNNGV. This CDR3 is built from 12 residues. The CDR3, as DNA: TGTACCAGCAGCCGGGCAGGGTTCGGGCAGTACTTC. This encodes CTSSRAGFGQYF.

About this clonotype: This could be a read error, since a much larger clone is one nucleotide away. The chain links TRBV20-1 to TRBJ2-1; D may be TRBD2 (6 bases). The CDR3 consists of 11 residues. Germline-derived CDR1 and CDR2 are DFQATT and SNEGSKA (reference sequence). CDR3 region: CSVRDGLLEFF. The CDR3 DNA follows: TGCAGTGTTAGAGACGGACTATTGGAGTTCTTC.

In its sample, this clonotype was seen once. At one boundary the junction diverges from the germline segment, which might be a read error. The chain's CDR3 is CARTKTSGRVTDTQYF. CDR3 nucleotide sequence: TGTGCCAGAACCAAGACTAGCGGGAGGGTCACAGATACACAGTATTTT. The chain links TRBV6-5 to TRBJ2-3; 14 nucleotides agree with TRBD2. Germline CDR1 reads MNHEY; CDR2 reads SVGAGI. The CDR3 is 16 amino acids.

This clonotype was recorded once. CDR3 coding DNA: TGTGCCAACAGTTCCGGACCACTCAACGAGCAGTACTTC. It specifies CANSSGPLNEQYF. This chain connects TRBV11-3 to TRBJ2-7; D unclear. V was clipped by 10 bases and J by 5 bases, with 18 bases between them. Germline V gene data show CDR1 as SGHNT and CDR2 as YENEEA. This CDR3 is 13 amino acids long.

In the case of this clonotype: The junction differs from germline at one of its ends, possibly a read error. The chain couples TRBV5-4 to TRBJ2-1, with D maybe TRBD2 (6 bases). This CDR3 region has 15 residues. Per the germline V gene, CDR1 is SGHNT and CDR2 is YYREEE (reference sequence). The CDR3 is CASSLSTGVYNEHFF. DNA for the CDR3: TGTGCCAGCAGCTTGAGTACGGGGGTTTACAATGAGCACTTCTTC.

As for this clonotype: A junction boundary mismatches the germline segment, possibly from a read error. The V gene is TRBV11-2, the J gene TRBJ1-1; D might be TRBD1 (5 bases). Germline V lookup: CDR1 SGHAT, CDR2 FQNNGV. The CDR3 loop spans 16 amino acids. CDR3 protein: CASSLELQEVSTEAFF. The CDR3 DNA reads TGTGCTAGCAGCTTAGAATTACAGGAAGTCAGCACTGAAGCTTTCTTT.

With respect to this clonotype: The CDR3 end shows no conserved phenylalanine or tryptophan, and so a read error is likely. No DNA is shown, since the ends of the CDR3 on it are uncertain; the CDR3 is the one TCRdb lists. The rearrangement joins TRBV29-1 to TRBJ2-1; TRBD1 is the table's D call, not checked against the DNA. Inclusive of both ends, the CDR3 amounts to 11 amino acids. Germline CDR1 and CDR2: SQVTM and ANQGSEA. CDR3 amino acids: CSVTTQGEKFI.

About this clonotype itself: One end of the junction varies from germline; a read error may be responsible. The V call is TRBV12-3 or TRBV12-4, the J call TRBJ2-3; D is tentatively TRBD1 or TRBD2 (5 bases each). This CDR3 contains 16 residues. The CDR3 protein is CASTPQVLEGFRTQYF. CDR3 nucleotides: TGCGCCAGCACCCCCCAGGTGTTAGAGGGGTTCCGTACGCAGTATTTT.

Only one count was recorded for this clonotype. This chain joins TRBV5-6 and TRBJ1-1; 9 bases are a match to TRBD1. Germline V gene lookup returns CDR1 SGHDT and CDR2 YYEEEE. The CDR3 consists of 16 residues. The ends lost 1 base at V and 4 bases at J; junction bases unmatched: 8. Here the CDR3 DNA reads TGTGCCAGCAGCTTGCTTGAACAGGGGGCGCTCACTGAAGCTTTCTTT. It codes for CASSLLEQGALTEAFF.

The sample holds many counts of this clonotype. In DNA form, the CDR3 reads TGTGCCAGCAGCATCGGACAGGGAGGTGAAAAACTGTTTTTT. Its protein product is CASSIGQGGEKLFF. The chain carries TRBV5-8 and TRBJ1-4; TRBD1 agrees at 8 bases. CDR1 and CDR2 from the germline V gene are SGHTS and YDEGEE. The CDR3 is made up of 14 amino acids. The V gene end was trimmed by 4 bases and the J gene end by 7 bases; junction bases not matched to a gene: 6.

Concerning this clonotype itself: The junction departs from germline at one end; a sequencing error may be responsible. The chain uses TRBV12-3 or TRBV12-4 and TRBJ2-5; possibly TRBD2 for D (7 bases). This CDR3 has 17 amino acids. Written as DNA, the CDR3 is TGTGCCAGTAGTTCAAGCAGGTTGGGGGGGCGCCTGAAGACCCAGTACTTC. Translating it yields CASSSSRLGGRLKTQYF.

Turning to this clonotype: Germline and junction disagree at one end, which may indicate a read error. This sequence joins TRBV11-2 and TRBJ2-3; D unclear. The CDR3 has 14 residues. Germline V gene data show CDR1 as SGHAT and CDR2 as FQNNGV. The CDR3 reads CAGSLVESIDTQYF. In nucleotides, the CDR3 is TGTGCCGGCAGCTTAGTTGAGAGCATAGATACGCAGTATTTT. Drawing the rest from reference TRBV11-2 and TRBJ2-3, the complete variable domain is EAGVAQSPRYKIIEKRQSVAFWCNPISGHATLYWYQQILGQGPKLLIQFQNNGVVDDSQLPKDRFSAERLKGVDSTLKIQPAKLEDSAVYLCAGSLVESIDTQYFGPGTRLTVL.

Comments on this clonotype: One junction end disagrees with the germline gene, perhaps due to a read error. This chain uses TRBV29-1 with TRBJ2-1; 7 nucleotides align to TRBD1. Germline V CDR1 and CDR2: SQVTM, ANQGSEA. The CDR3 length is 14 residues. This CDR3 reads CSVAVGQTYNEQFF. CDR3 sequence (DNA): TGCAGCGTTGCCGTGGGACAGACCTACAATGAACAGTTCTTC.

The chain recombines TRBV11-2 with TRBJ1-2; D remains unclear. The CDR3 runs 13 residues. Germline loops: CDR1 SGHAT, CDR2 FQNNGV. V was cut by 7 bases and J by 8 bases, with 17 bases left in between. As DNA, the CDR3 is TGTGCCAGCATCCCCAGCTGGGAGAGGGGCTACACCTTC. Its translation is CASIPSWERGYTF.

Concerning this clonotype: Because the CDR3 is missing its conserved closing phenylalanine or tryptophan, this is likely a read error. The chain carries TRBV6-1 and TRBJ1-6; D is uncertain. Trimming took off 4 bases at V and 4 bases at J, with 14 bases between the two ends. The CDR3 totals 16 residues. CDR1 is MNHNS, CDR2 SASEGT, per germline. This CDR3 is CASSVYSSSYNSPLHL. The CDR3 DNA sequence: TGTGCCAGCAGTGTCTACTCGAGCTCATATAATTCACCCCTCCACTTG.

The chain carries TRBV11-3 and TRBJ2-1; D is perhaps TRBD2 (6 bases). Trimming pared 6 bases from V and 16 bases from J, leaving 28 bases between. The CDR3 length is 15 residues. CDR1 and CDR2 (germline): SGHNT, YENEEA. CDR3 region: CASSLRLGGETGQFF. The CDR3 region has the DNA TGTGCCAGCAGTTTAAGGCTTGGCGGGGAGACTGGGCAATTCTTC. The variable domain in full, completed from reference TRBV11-3 and TRBJ2-1, reads EAGVVQSPRYKIIEKKQPVAFWCNPISGHNTLYWYLQNLGQGPELLIRYENEEAVDDSQLPKDRFSAERLKGVDSTLKIQPAELGDSAVYLCASSLRLGGETGQFFGPGTRLTVL.

This clonotype is a singleton in its sample. A read error is likely, as this CDR3 ends without the conserved phenylalanine or tryptophan. J is TRBJ1-1 and V is TRBV11-2, with D possibly matching TRBD1 (5 bases). Trimming stripped 5 bases from V and 4 bases from J, with 11 bases between. The CDR3 is made up of 13 amino acids. Germline CDR1 is SGHAT and CDR2 is FQNNGV. DNA of the CDR3: TGTGCCAGCAGCCGACAGTCCAGCACTGAAGCTTTCTAT. Protein product: CASSRQSSTEAFY.

This clonotype was found a few times. The final CDR3 position lacks the conserved phenylalanine or tryptophan, pointing to a likely read error. V usage is TRBV11-3 and J usage is TRBJ1-6; D remains ambiguous. The germline CDR1 and CDR2 sequences are SGHNT and YENEEA. The CDR3 loop spans 13 amino acids. The CDR3 sequence: CASSHGENSPLHS. DNA of the CDR3: TGTGCTAGCAGCCATGGGGAGAATTCACCCCTCCACTCT.

Comments on this clonotype: Compared with germline, one end of the junction differs, possibly owing to a read error. The rearrangement links TRBV20-1 to TRBJ2-7; D may be TRBD2 (5 bases). This CDR3 region has 14 residues. Germline V gene lookup returns CDR1 DFQATT and CDR2 SNEGSKA (reference sequence). The CDR3 loop reads CNAPRTPSSYKQYF. In DNA, the CDR3 is TGCAATGCCCCCCGGACTCCGAGCTCCTACAAGCAGTACTTC.

For this clonotype: One junction end disagrees with the germline gene, perhaps due to a read error. This chain joins TRBV11-2 and TRBJ2-6; D not certain. The V gene's germline CDR1 is SGHAT and CDR2 FQNNGV. The CDR3 contains 16 residues. CDR3 region: CANSWSDLSRANILTF. The CDR3, as DNA: TGTGCCAACAGCTGGTCAGACCTCTCTAGGGCCAACATCCTTACTTTC. Filled out from reference TRBV11-2 and TRBJ2-6, the complete variable domain reads EAGVAQSPRYKIIEKRQSVAFWCNPISGHATLYWYQQILGQGPKLLIQFQNNGVVDDSQLPKDRFSAERLKGVDSTLKIQPAKLEDSAVYLCANSWSDLSRANILTFGAGSRLTVL.

Remarks on this clonotype: Relative to the germline gene, one junction end is altered; a read error may explain this. The chain has TRBV12-3 or TRBV12-4 and TRBJ2-3; tentatively, D is TRBD2 (5 bases). The CDR3 is 12 residues long. The CDR3 protein is CACRRDIGPQYF. The DNA of the CDR3 is TGTGCCTGCAGACGGGATATCGGGCCGCAATATTTT.

Of note for this clonotype: The conserved final phenylalanine or tryptophan is absent from the CDR3, which likely points to a read error. This chain uses TRBV5-4 with TRBJ2-1, with TRBD1 matching over 7 bases. Germline-derived CDR1 and CDR2 are SGHNT and YYREEE (reference sequence). The J segment lost 0 bases and the V segment lost 4 bases, leaving 7 bases of the junction unmatched. The CDR3 totals 16 residues. The CDR3 spells CASSRGQELSYNEQFL. The CDR3 region has the DNA TGTGCCAGCAGCAGGGGGCAGGAGCTCTCCTACAATGAGCAGTTCTTA.

This clonotype was detected only a few times. The chain recombines TRBV7-8 with TRBJ1-5; D not resolved. CDR1 is SGHVS, CDR2 FQNEAQ, per germline. The length of the CDR3 is 13 residues. V was shortened by 10 bases and J by 4 bases, with 14 bases between the two germline ends. DNA of the CDR3: TGTGCCACCACATCGGGTCCGAATCAGCCCCAGCATTTT. Its translation: CATTSGPNQPQHF. Drawing the rest from reference TRBV7-8 and TRBJ1-5, the complete variable domain is GAGVSQSPRYKVAKRGQDVALRCDPISGHVSLFWYQQALGQGPEFLTYFQNEAQLDKSGLPSDRFFAERPEGSVSTLKIQRTQQEDSAVYLCATTSGPNQPQHFGDGTRLSIL.

The count of this clonotype is one. The conserved final phenylalanine or tryptophan is absent from the CDR3, which likely points to a read error. This chain links TRBV4-2 with TRBJ2-7; the D is unclear. Germline CDR1 and CDR2: LGHNA and YNFKEQ. CDR3 length equals 16 residues. CDR3 residues: CASSQVFAESSYEQYS. The CDR3 coding sequence is TGTGCCAGCAGCCAAGTGTTCGCAGAGAGCTCCTACGAACAGTACTCC.

This chain uses TRBV29-1 with TRBJ2-1; 7 nucleotides align to TRBD2. With V trimmed by 6 bases and J by 6 bases, 20 bases remained unmatched. The CDR3 is 17 residues long. CDR1 and CDR2 (germline): SQVTM, ANQGSEA. The DNA for the CDR3 is TGCAGCGTGGGAGGGGAAGTGGAAGGGCCCGTCGCCAATGAGCAGTTCTTC. This sequence encodes CSVGGEVEGPVANEQFF.